This T cell receptor (beta chain) derives from a study of T cell repertoires in cytomegalovirus infection (dated by TCRdb to the late 2010s). Broadly, across the study: Peptide stimulations targeted recently identified HLA-C-restricted CMV epitopes, whose presentation resists viral immunomodulation, together with well-studied HLA-B-restricted epitopes. Donor HLA type was relevant to the analysis, as public TCR beta signatures indicated carriage of CMV infection together with the matching HLA type.

The CDR3 covers 15 residues, taking in both the cysteine and the phenylalanine. Here the CDR3 DNA is all that survives: 45 bases in frame from base 1. Trimmed from V: 6 bases; trimmed from J: 6 bases; junction bases lacking a gene match: 3. CDR1 and CDR2 are drawn from the germline V gene (reference sequence): LNHDA, SQIVND. In the paper's terms, the treatment or condition label means: in vitro stimulation with specific CMV peptide epitopes to enrich CMV-specific T cells. Data came from an Illumina HiSeq 1500. The public reads were reanalyzed by TCRdb: fastp trimming at Q25, MiXCR alignment, in-frame beta chains only. Rows are unified per CDR3 protein, each entry keeping the most common DNA and genes. Present in this sample are roughly 570,000 distinct CDR3 sequences, just under 40% of which were seen just once. 48% of the sample is in the top ten clones. The investigation overall reported the following: The ex vivo response was dominated by HLA-C-restricted CMV-specific TCR beta clonotypes, and the single most frequent clonotype in two of eight donors was supplied by these HLA-C-restricted clonotypes. In both this cohort and an independent roughly 360-donor cohort, the cumulative frequency of public TCR beta family members distinguished carriers of CMV infection plus the relevant HLA type.

Concerning this clonotype: The antigen it binds to is not known. Base qualities were left out, and no much larger clone turns up one base away.

This material consisted of cultured PBMCs, taken from culture after CMV antigen stimulation. The receptor was isolated from a human donor in good health (CMV status not recorded). Some clones in this sample may be carry-over from other donors' samples. The sequence is built from TRBV19 and TRBJ2-1, with TRBD2 matching 15 junction bases. The nucleotide sequence reads TGTGCCAGTAGGCCGGGACTAGCGGGAGGCAATGAGCAGTTCTTC. It is translated as CASRPGLAGGNEQFF.